This T cell receptor (beta chain) emerged from a study of human T cells and chemical hapten exposure. This CDR3 contains 17 residues. Germline CDR1 reads LGHNA; CDR2 reads YSLEER. The germline V and J ends were trimmed by 0 bases and 5 bases, with 20 bases remaining between them. Individual cDNA molecules in this library carried unique molecular identifiers. In the original workflow: From around 20,000 to 690,000 TCRs were found per sample, with a median of roughly 89,000. TCRdb called the RACE reads again in MiXCR, with one record for every CDR3 protein. What appears here as the V and J calls and clone size reflects TCRdb's work, not the paper's. This table holds 80,000 to 100,000 distinct CDR3 sequences, about 10% found once. Note on this clonotype: Its antigen is still unknown.

Study-wide results and limits: Expanded TCRs formed significantly more large CDR3 similarity clusters than controls.

The time point is: patch test 2, 6 weeks after DPC sensitization. Indicated treatment: therapeutic diphenylcyclopropenone sensitization with weekly scalp DPC. Every donor had alopecia and was 18 to 70 years old; all were suitable for DPC. Sequenced here: whole blood, sampled in connection with sensitization to the hapten diphenylcyclopropenone (DPC). V gene TRBV4-3 combines with J gene TRBJ2-7; D might be TRBD2 (6 bases). This TCR was recovered from a woman aged 50 to 65 with alopecia areata. Some clones in this sample may be carry-over from other donors' samples. The CDR3 is CASSQDTFVAGRNEQYF. As DNA, the CDR3 is TGCGCCAGCAGCCAAGATACCTTCGTGGCGGGGCGGAACGAGCAGTACTTC.